Listed below are T cell receptor beta chains from one sample, sequenced in a study of cytomegalovirus exposure and HLA in healthy donors. Profiling relied on immunoSEQ multiplex PCR, and the TCRdb table lists in-frame clones only, not all of them. The sample records approximately 220,000 clones, 76% being singletons. Sequencing used PBMCs. These receptors were collected from a young man in good health and CMV-seronegative. The conserved cysteine and the conserved F or W are not part of the CDR3 here. D genes are given only for firm matches. The size of a clone is reported for some rows only, either as once, few or many, or as a class for expanded clones.

D: TRBD1; V: TRBV9; size: -; CDR3: ASSDLGQSQETQY
D: TRBD1; V: TRBV7-9; size: -; CDR3: SSSLGAGGGQPQH
D: -; V: TRBV5-8; size: -; CDR3: ASSPTGTEAF
D: TRBD1; V: TRBV9; size: few; CDR3: ASSKGTAQETQY
D: -; V: TRBV27; size: -; CDR3: ASSYGQMIYEQY
D: -; V: TRBV11-2; size: once; CDR3: ASSLVAHTLETQY
D: -; V: TRBV30; size: -; CDR3: AALTRGLANVLT
D: -; V: TRBV19; size: -; CDR3: ASRAAEREDGYT
D: -; V: TRBV6-5; size: -; CDR3: ASSYSNGGGYGYT
D: -; V: TRBV7-8; size: once; CDR3: ASSLVGGSGANVLT
D: TRBD2; V: TRBV4-1; size: once; CDR3: ASSRLSVAGDSYEQY
D: -; V: TRBV4-2; size: -; CDR3: ASSPGQHPYEQY
D: -; V: TRBV30; size: -; CDR3: AGVGEIGTEAF
D: -; V: TRBV5-1; size: -; CDR3: ASSLGQSRSGNTIY
D: TRBD2; V: TRBV2; size: -; CDR3: ASRVGLAGHTGELF
D: -; V: TRBV5-6; size: -; CDR3: ASSRKTGTRNEKLF
D: -; V: TRBV7-2; size: once; CDR3: ASSLPGAYEQY
D: TRBD1; V: TRBV27; size: -; CDR3: ASSPGTGTDTQY
D: -; V: TRBV27; size: -; CDR3: ASSPRNRGTNEKLF
D: -; V: TRBV6-6; size: -; CDR3: ASSYPYGQRENIQY
D: TRBD2; V: TRBV5-4; size: -; CDR3: ASSAQGLASYEQY
D: -; V: TRBV28; size: -; CDR3: ASSLPGAKNIQY
D: -; V: TRBV11-1; size: few; CDR3: ASSLDWRGEQY
D: TRBD2; V: TRBV14; size: -; CDR3: ASSQFASGYEQY
D: TRBD2; V: TRBV19; size: -; CDR3: ASSIPRGLGGDEQY
D: -; V: TRBV7-2; size: -; CDR3: ASSLAHSRDSPLH
D: TRBD2; V: TRBV19; size: -; CDR3: ATSPGWGSGSKETQY
D: -; V: TRBV7-6; size: -; CDR3: ASSRGATEAF
D: TRBD1; V: TRBV29-1; size: -; CDR3: SVLDRRYSPEEWTKKQY
D: -; V: TRBV30; size: -; CDR3: AWGYTQGMNTEAF
D: -; V: TRBV5-6; size: -; CDR3: ASSRGYDGNTIY
D: -; V: TRBV7-3; size: -; CDR3: ASSRTGDHRTDTQY
D: -; V: TRBV5-6; size: once; CDR3: ASSGGAVVGANVLT
D: -; V: TRBV29-1; size: -; CDR3: SVVGEATNEKLF
D: -; V: TRBV7-8; size: -; CDR3: ASSPALISSGNTIY
D: -; V: TRBV5-1; size: -; CDR3: ASSAPGVQETQY
D: TRBD1; V: TRBV19; size: -; CDR3: ASSMGLERTGGFRAEAF
D: TRBD1; V: TRBV15; size: -; CDR3: ATSRDIASGTGVYSPLH
D: -; V: TRBV2; size: once; CDR3: ASSTSRQGTRNEQY
D: TRBD2; V: TRBV6-5; size: -; CDR3: ASSSRTSGRGEQY
D: TRBD2; V: TRBV28; size: -; CDR3: ASRLAGRGEQF
D: -; V: TRBV29-1; size: -; CDR3: SVVIGAGQPQH
D: -; V: TRBV27; size: -; CDR3: ASRADSNYGYT
D: TRBD2; V: TRBV6-8; size: -; CDR3: ASSFRTSGSQKEQY
D: TRBD1; V: TRBV5-1; size: once; CDR3: ASSQDRINEKLF
D: TRBD2; V: TRBV28; size: -; CDR3: ASRRGGRLLEQY